This passage covers 31 T cell receptor beta chains from one sample sequenced in a study of blood T cell repertoires in COVID-19. Profiled with immunoSEQ multiplex PCR; TCRdb holds only in-frame clones, not every one. The table shows more than 90,000 clones, with 84% occurring only once. Material: peripheral blood. These receptors all come from a human donor in a cohort sampled during active COVID-19.

The chain is built from TRBV5-1 and TRBJ1-2; D is undetermined. Germline V CDR1 and CDR2: SGHRS, YFSETQ. The CDR3 runs 15 residues. V lost 0 bases to trimming and J lost 0 bases, with 9 bases between them. Here the CDR3 DNA reads TGCGCCAGCAGCTTGGTCCCAGGTTCTAACTATGGCTACACCTTC. As protein: CASSLVPGSNYGYTF.

The gene calls are TRBV6-5 and TRBJ2-2; TRBD2 agrees at 8 bases. J lost 6 bases, V lost 6 bases, and 9 bases had no gene match. Per the germline V gene, CDR1 is MNHEY and CDR2 is SVGAGI. CDR3 size: 15 residues. The CDR3 DNA reads TGTGCCAGCAGGGGGGGTAGCGGGATCGCCGGGGAGCTGTTTTTT. As protein: CASRGGSGIAGELFF.

The rearrangement joins TRBV5-1 to TRBJ1-1; TRBD1 might be the D (5 bases). V was cut by 3 bases and J by 0 bases, with 21 bases left in between. The CDR3 length is 18 residues. The germline gives CDR1 SGHRS, CDR2 YFSETQ. The CDR3 nucleotides read TGCGCCAGCAGCTACCCCCTTGGGCAGGGAAACATGAACACTGAAGCTTTCTTT. It is translated as CASSYPLGQGNMNTEAFF.

The chain links TRBV27 to TRBJ2-7; D is undetermined. Trimming cost V 6 bases and J 0 bases, with 21 bases left between them. Germline V CDR1 and CDR2: MNHEY, SMNVEV (reference sequence). This CDR3 is built from 17 residues. CDR3 nucleotide sequence: TGTGCCAGCAGCCTTAAAGTACCCGCGGCTAGCTCCTACGAGCAGTACTTC. Its translation: CASSLKVPAASSYEQYF.

This chain connects TRBV7-8 to TRBJ2-5; 8 nucleotides match TRBD2. Germline V gives CDR1 SGHVS, CDR2 FQNEAQ. J lost 4 bases, V lost 5 bases, and 6 bases had no gene match. The CDR3 covers 14 residues. CDR3 sequence (DNA): TGTGCCAGCAGCCCTACCGGGACTAGAGAGACCCAGTACTTC. Translating it yields CASSPTGTRETQYF.

The chain couples TRBV19 to TRBJ1-5; tentatively, D is TRBD1 (5 bases). Germline V gene lookup returns CDR1 LNHDA and CDR2 SQIVND (reference sequence). The CDR3 has 15 residues. Between the trimmed V and J ends, which lost 9 bases and 0 bases, there was a span of 15 bases. The CDR3 is CASSEGAYSNQPQHF. CDR3 sequence (DNA): TGTGCCAGCTCTGAAGGGGCGTATAGCAATCAGCCCCAGCATTTT.

The J gene is TRBJ1-6, the V gene TRBV5-4; tentatively, D is TRBD1 (6 bases). V dropped 0 bases and J dropped 9 bases, with 10 bases sitting between them. The CDR3 is made up of 14 amino acids. Germline loops: CDR1 SGHNT, CDR2 YYREEE (reference sequence). CDR3 in DNA: TGTGCCAGCAGCTTGGATACAGGGCTTTCACCCCTCCACTTT. This translates into CASSLDTGLSPLHF.

This clone was found once. The chain carries TRBV6-5 and TRBJ2-7; the D gene is possibly TRBD2 (6 bases). CDR1 is MNHEY and CDR2 is SVGAGI in the germline V gene. The CDR3 is made up of 12 amino acids. V gave up 5 bases and J gave up 7 bases, with 12 bases separating them. The CDR3 sequence is CASSHEGREQYF. DNA of the CDR3: TGTGCCAGCAGTCATGAGGGGAGGGAGCAGTACTTC.

The count of this clone is one. The V gene is TRBV6-4, the J gene TRBJ2-1; 11 bases match TRBD2. Germline CDR1 reads MRHNA; CDR2 reads SNTAGT. This CDR3 contains 17 residues. V shed 2 bases, J shed 0 bases, and the junction held 3 bases outside the gene matches. The CDR3 is CASSDHSGRGSYNEQFF. The CDR3 bases are TGTGCCAGCAGTGACCATAGCGGGAGGGGCTCCTACAATGAGCAGTTCTTC.

V usage is TRBV5-6 and J usage is TRBJ2-2; a weak D match, TRBD1 (5 bases). CDR1 and CDR2 (germline): SGHDT, YYEEEE. Trimming left V 1 base short and J 1 base short, with 11 bases between. This CDR3 is built from 16 residues. The CDR3 sequence: CASSLTGQGNTGELFF. The CDR3 nucleotides read TGTGCCAGCAGCTTGACAGGACAAGGGAACACCGGGGAGCTGTTTTTT.

The chain uses TRBV7-6 and TRBJ2-2, with 8 bases aligning to TRBD1. This CDR3 is 16 amino acids long. The V and J ends lost 5 bases and 4 bases, in that order; junction bases with no gene match: 9. Germline loops: CDR1 SGHVS, CDR2 FNYEAQ. This CDR3 is CASSPGTGRGTGELFF. The CDR3 nucleotides read TGTGCCAGCAGCCCAGGGACAGGCCGCGGCACCGGGGAGCTGTTTTTT.

This chain links TRBV27 with TRBJ2-5, with TRBD1 matching over 9 bases. V was pared by 6 bases and J by 6 bases, with 5 bases of the junction left unmatched. Germline CDR1 and CDR2: MNHEY and SMNVEV (reference sequence). There are 13 residues in the CDR3. CDR3 protein: CASREQGAKTQYF. The CDR3 coding sequence is TGTGCCAGCAGGGAACAGGGGGCGAAGACCCAGTACTTC.

The chain is built from TRBV6-2 or TRBV6-3 and TRBJ1-1, with 9 bases matching TRBD1. Trimming at V came to 2 bases and at J to 0 bases, leaving 16 bases not matched to a gene. This CDR3 has 20 residues. The germline CDR1 and CDR2 sequences are MNHEY and SVGEGT. Written as DNA, the CDR3 is TGTGCCAGCAGTTACAACCCCGCCCGGACAGGGGTAGGCATGAACACTGAAGCTTTCTTT. The encoded protein is CASSYNPARTGVGMNTEAFF.

The chain uses TRBV19 and TRBJ2-4; 11 bases align to TRBD1. Germline loops: CDR1 LNHDA, CDR2 SQIVND (reference sequence). V shed 3 bases and J 0 bases; nucleotides not matched to a gene: 13. This CDR3 contains 20 residues. CDR3 in amino acids: CASSMDTGTGGSLAKNIQYF. CDR3 DNA: TGTGCCAGTAGTATGGATACCGGGACAGGGGGTTCACTAGCCAAAAACATTCAGTACTTC.

The chain is built from TRBV5-6 and TRBJ2-5; 12 nucleotides line up with TRBD2. Trimming cost V 4 bases and J 3 bases; bases outside gene matches: 7. The germline V gene has CDR1 SGHDT and CDR2 YYEEEE. The CDR3 consists of 16 residues. CDR3 region: CASSPQLAGGEETQYF. The CDR3 nucleotides are TGTGCCAGCAGCCCCCAACTAGCGGGGGGCGAAGAGACCCAGTACTTC.

This rearrangement joins TRBV5-1 to TRBJ1-2; 7 nucleotides align to TRBD1. J gave up 3 bases and V 3 bases, and 2 bases lay outside the gene matches. In germline, CDR1 is SGHRS, CDR2 YFSETQ. This CDR3 is built from 13 residues. The CDR3 coding sequence is TGCGCCAGCAGCTCCCAGGGGGACTATGGCTACACCTTC. Its translation is CASSSQGDYGYTF.

Regarding this clone: The sample holds other DNA sequences that translate to the same CDR3. The chain is built from TRBV6-5 and TRBJ1-3; D is unresolved. V shed 0 bases and J shed 3 bases, with 12 bases lying between them. Germline V gene sequence: CDR1 MNHEY, CDR2 SVGAGI. The CDR3 consists of 16 residues. The CDR3 loop reads CASSYSSGRSGNTIYF. CDR3 bases: TGTGCCAGCAGTTACTCGTCGGGGAGAAGTGGAAACACCATATATTTT.

The J gene is TRBJ1-2, the V gene TRBV27, with TRBD1 matching over 9 bases. V lost 5 bases and J lost 4; bases outside the gene matches: 8. Germline loops: CDR1 MNHEY, CDR2 SMNVEV (reference sequence). There are 15 residues in the CDR3. The CDR3 nucleotides are TGTGCCAGCAGTCTTCAGACAGGGGGGACCTATGGCTACACCTTC. Its protein is CASSLQTGGTYGYTF.

The CDR3 sequence is CASSITGNTEAFF. The CDR3 DNA follows: TGTGCCAGTTCGATCACGGGGAACACTGAAGCTTTCTTT. The chain is built from TRBV19 and TRBJ1-1; the D is unclear. V lost 8 bases to trimming and J lost 1 base, with 11 bases between them. The CDR3 has 13 residues. Germline V lookup: CDR1 LNHDA, CDR2 SQIVND (reference sequence). The entire variable domain, with the rest obtained from reference TRBV19 and TRBJ1-1, is as follows: DGGITQSPKYLFRKEGQNVTLSCEQNLNHDAMYWYRQDPGQGLRLIYYSQIVNDFQKGDIAEGYSVSREKKESFPLTVTSAQKNPTAFYLCASSITGNTEAFFGQGTRLTVV.

V and J are TRBV28 and TRBJ1-1, with TRBD1 as a possible D gene (5 bases). The CDR3 is 16 amino acids. Germline V gives CDR1 MDHEN, CDR2 SYDVKM. Trimming removed 5 bases from V and 1 base from J, with 17 bases in between. Here the CDR3 reads CASSDPPGTGNTEAFF. The CDR3 DNA is TGTGCCAGCAGTGACCCTCCTGGTACAGGGAACACTGAAGCTTTCTTT.

This clone was observed once. The chain combines TRBV27 with TRBJ2-1; TRBD1 matches at 10 bases. The CDR3 totals 15 residues. V trimming: 7 bases; J trimming: 7 bases; junction bases outside the gene matches: 10. In germline, CDR1 is MNHEY, CDR2 SMNVEV (reference sequence). The chain's CDR3 is CASIRQGAEVNEQFF. The DNA of the CDR3 is TGTGCCAGCATCCGACAGGGGGCTGAGGTGAATGAGCAGTTCTTC.

The gene calls are TRBV27 and TRBJ2-5; possible D gene TRBD2, 5 bases. This CDR3 is built from 14 residues. V was cut by 3 bases and J by 1 base, with 9 bases left in between. CDR1 is MNHEY and CDR2 is SMNVEV in the germline V gene (reference sequence). DNA of the CDR3: TGTGCCAGCAGTTTCCTAGCTTCCCAAGAGACCCAGTACTTC. Protein: CASSFLASQETQYF.

V gene TRBV4-3 combines with J gene TRBJ1-4; possibly TRBD1 for D (5 bases). Germline CDR1 reads LGHNA; CDR2 reads YSLEER. CDR3 length: 15 amino acids. Between the trimmed V and J ends, which lost 0 bases and 5 bases, there was a span of 10 bases. CDR3 in DNA: TGCGCCAGCAGCCAAGATCACAGGACCAATGAAAAACTGTTTTTT. Protein sequence: CASSQDHRTNEKLFF.

The chain carries TRBV30 and TRBJ2-1; no clear D gene. Germline V gene sequence: CDR1 GTSNPN, CDR2 SVGIG (reference sequence). V lost 2 bases, J lost 5 bases, and 10 bases lay in between. This CDR3 comprises 13 residues. CDR3 DNA sequence: TGTGCCTGGAGTACGCGGAGTAACAATGAGCAGTTCTTC. This codes for CAWSTRSNNEQFF. Together with reference TRBV30 and TRBJ2-1, the CDR3 gives the full variable domain: SQTIHQWPATLVQPVGSPLSLECTVEGTSNPNLYWYRQAAGRGLQLLFYSVGIGQISSEVPQNLSASRPQDRQFILSSKKLLLSDSGFYLCAWSTRSNNEQFFGPGTRLTVL.

The rearrangement joins TRBV10-3 to TRBJ1-6, with 9 bases matching TRBD1. This CDR3 is built from 17 residues. Trimming at V came to 5 bases and at J to 9 bases, leaving 14 bases not matched to a gene. From germline, CDR1 is ENHRY and CDR2 SYGVKD. CDR3 loop: CAISPDRGKGNGSPLHF. CDR3 nucleotides: TGTGCCATCAGTCCCGACAGGGGGAAAGGAAATGGTTCACCCCTCCACTTT.

This sequence joins TRBV12-5 and TRBJ2-7, with a weak D call TRBD2 (5 bases). The V end lost 0 bases, the J end lost 4 bases, and 13 bases lay between the germline ends. CDR1 is LGHNT, CDR2 FRNRAP, per germline. CDR3 length: 15 amino acids. CDR3 sequence reads: CASGLVLDRDYEQYF. CDR3 bases: TGTGCTAGTGGTTTGGTATTGGATCGGGATTACGAGCAGTACTTC.

The chain joins TRBV19 to TRBJ2-5; TRBD2 matches at 13 bases. Germline CDR1 is LNHDA and CDR2 is SQIVND (reference sequence). Trimming removed 5 bases from V and 6 bases from J; junction bases left unmatched: 6. The CDR3 sequence is 15 residues long. CDR3 sequence: CASSELAGGPQTQYF. The DNA of the CDR3 is TGTGCCAGTAGTGAACTAGCGGGAGGGCCACAGACCCAGTACTTC.

This rearrangement joins TRBV19 to TRBJ2-7; the match to TRBD2 covers 9 bases. V lost 0 bases and J lost 1; bases outside the gene matches: 1. CDR3 size: 15 residues. CDR1 is LNHDA and CDR2 is SQIVND in the germline V gene (reference sequence). The CDR3 sequence is CASSIETSGSYEQYF. In nucleotides, the CDR3 is TGTGCCAGTAGTATAGAGACTAGCGGTTCCTACGAGCAGTACTTC.

This sequence joins TRBV6-1 and TRBJ1-5; D gene unclear. Germline V gene sequence: CDR1 MNHNS, CDR2 SASEGT. Trimming left V 0 bases short and J 0 bases short, with 12 bases between. The CDR3 extends over 17 amino acids. The CDR3: CASSEAGGGYSNQPQHF. The CDR3 DNA is TGTGCCAGCAGTGAAGCGGGTGGAGGTTATAGCAATCAGCCCCAGCATTTT.

The V gene is TRBV5-1, the J gene TRBJ1-6; D not certain. The CDR3 extends over 12 amino acids. V shed 2 bases and J shed 8 bases, with 5 bases lying between them. Germline loops: CDR1 SGHRS, CDR2 YFSETQ. CDR3 loop: CASSFGDSPLHF. The CDR3 coding sequence is TGCGCCAGCAGCTTTGGAGATTCACCCCTCCACTTT.

The chain recombines TRBV5-1 with TRBJ1-2, with D possibly being TRBD1 (6 bases). V lost 0 bases and J 5 bases, leaving 20 bases between the germline ends. The CDR3 has 17 residues. The germline gives CDR1 SGHRS, CDR2 YFSETQ. For the CDR3, the DNA is TGCGCCAGCAGCTTGGAACAGGGCAGGGTAGTGGAGTATGGCTACACCTTC. It is translated as CASSLEQGRVVEYGYTF.